The TCR beta chain described here comes from a study of cytomegalovirus exposure and HLA in healthy donors. Findings and caveats of the study: Specificity of three CMV-associated chains for CMV antigens was verified in vitro. About 87% or about 30% of the time was how often most TCR beta V segments were productive, according to an earlier analysis. As a later analysis showed, a missense DCLRE1C variant was linked to trimming of TCR beta V- and J-genes. Immune exposure was documented only through CMV serostatus.

This CDR3 comprises 12 residues. V was pared by 1 base and J by 11 bases, with 0 bases of the junction left unmatched. Germline CDR1 SEHNR, CDR2 FQNEAQ (reference sequence). The table lists this clone with a few counts. Its antigen is not known. 13 Jbeta primers and 60 Vbeta primers were used for the PCR. Sequencing was performed with immunoSEQ multiplex PCR; in TCRdb, only in-frame clones are kept and a portion is missing. This sample yields more than 140,000 clones, of which 64% are seen a single time; less than 3.5% belongs to the top ten. The sample comprised PBMCs. This receptor was identified in a woman aged 30 to 39 in good health and CMV-seropositive. V is TRBV7-9 and J is TRBJ1-5; 9 bases align to TRBD1. CDR3 nucleotide sequence: TGTGCCAGCAGCTTAGGACAGGGGGCCCAGCATTTT. Translation gives CASSLGQGAQHF.